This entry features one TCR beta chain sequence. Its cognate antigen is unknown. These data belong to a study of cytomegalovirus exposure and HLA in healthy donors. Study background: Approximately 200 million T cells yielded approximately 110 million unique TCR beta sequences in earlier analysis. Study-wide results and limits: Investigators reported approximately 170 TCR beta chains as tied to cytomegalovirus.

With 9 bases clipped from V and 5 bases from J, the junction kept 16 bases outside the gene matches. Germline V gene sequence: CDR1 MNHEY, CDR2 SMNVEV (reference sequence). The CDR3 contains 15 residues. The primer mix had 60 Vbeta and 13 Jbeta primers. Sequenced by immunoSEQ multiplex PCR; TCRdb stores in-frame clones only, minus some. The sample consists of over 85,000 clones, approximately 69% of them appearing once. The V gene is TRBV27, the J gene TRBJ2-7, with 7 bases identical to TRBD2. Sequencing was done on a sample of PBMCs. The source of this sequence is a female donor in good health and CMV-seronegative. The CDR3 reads CASQREGLPMNEQYF. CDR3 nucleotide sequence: TGTGCCAGTCAAAGGGAGGGCCTGCCCATGAACGAGCAGTACTTC.